Given below is one T cell receptor beta chain in context. The CDR3 totals 14 residues. Per the germline V gene, CDR1 is MNHNY and CDR2 is SVGAGI (reference sequence). The V segment lost 7 bases and the J segment 7 bases; nucleotides outside the gene matches: 11. This record belongs to a study of blood T cell repertoires in COVID-19. Study-level background: Samples representing acute and convalescent COVID-19 were sourced from the United States, Italy and Spain. From T cells, B-cell-depleted T cells, or PBMCs came the material, which was cDNA or gDNA.

In the authors' methods: Counts of nucleated cells, estimated from reference gene primer amplification, were obtained. The protocol was immunoSEQ multiplex PCR, while the TCRdb copy is restricted to in-frame clones and leaves out a portion. Clone size and V and J calls were adopted from that table, with D and trimming inferred from the DNA. The sample has roughly 200,000 clones, 65% to 85% seen once; the top ten hold 8.5% to 10%. The gene calls are TRBV6-6 and TRBJ2-7; 9 bases agree with TRBD1. This sequence originates from a man aged 35-49 years with active or convalescent COVID-19. The sequenced material came from peripheral blood. The CDR3 sequence: CASKPGQGLVEQYF. DNA for the CDR3: TGTGCCAGCAAACCGGGACAGGGTTTGGTGGAGCAGTACTTC.